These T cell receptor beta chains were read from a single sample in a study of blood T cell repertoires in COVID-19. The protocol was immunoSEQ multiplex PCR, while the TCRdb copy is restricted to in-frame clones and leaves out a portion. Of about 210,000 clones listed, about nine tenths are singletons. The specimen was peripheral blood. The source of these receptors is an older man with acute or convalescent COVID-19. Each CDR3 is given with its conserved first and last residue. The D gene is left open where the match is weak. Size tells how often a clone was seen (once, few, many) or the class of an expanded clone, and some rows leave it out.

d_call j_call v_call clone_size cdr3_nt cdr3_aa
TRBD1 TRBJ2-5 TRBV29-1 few TGCAGCGTGGTTGGACAGGGACAACAAGAGACCCAGTACTTC CSVVGQGQQETQYF
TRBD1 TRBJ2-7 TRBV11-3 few TGTGCCAGCAGCCCGGGGACAGGGGTCGACGAGCAGTACTTC CASSPGTGVDEQYF
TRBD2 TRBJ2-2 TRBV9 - TGTGCCAGCAGCGTAGACCTAGCGGTAAACACCGGGGAGCTGTTTTTT CASSVDLAVNTGELFF
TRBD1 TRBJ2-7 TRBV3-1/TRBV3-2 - TGTGCCAGCAGCCTCGGACAGGCTAGCTCCTACGAGCAGTACTTC CASSLGQASSYEQYF
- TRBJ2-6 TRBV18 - TGTGCCAGCTCCGTCGCGGGGTCTGGGGCCAACGTCCTGACTTTC CASSVAGSGANVLTF
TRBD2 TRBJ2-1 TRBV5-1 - TGCGCCAGCAGCTTGGGGGCGGGAGAGTACAATGAGCAGTTCTTC CASSLGAGEYNEQFF
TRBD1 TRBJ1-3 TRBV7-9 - TGTGCCAGCAGCTCGGACAGGGCCTCTGGAAACACCATATATTTT CASSSDRASGNTIYF
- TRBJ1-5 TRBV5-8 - TGTGCCAGCAGCCAAACCTTCGACAGCTATCAGCCCCAGCATTTT CASSQTFDSYQPQHF
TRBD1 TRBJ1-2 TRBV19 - TGTGCCAGTAGAAGCGGGACAGGGACCAACTATGGCTACACCTTC CASRSGTGTNYGYTF
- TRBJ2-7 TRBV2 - TGTGCCAGCAGCGAAGACAGATCCTTCTACGAGCAGTACTTC CASSEDRSFYEQYF
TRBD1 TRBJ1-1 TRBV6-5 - TGTGCCAGCAGCTCTAGGACAGGGGATACTGAAGCTTTCTTT CASSSRTGDTEAFF
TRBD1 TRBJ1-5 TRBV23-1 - TGCGCCAGCAGTCCCGGGACAGGCAGGGGTCAGCCCCAGCATTTT CASSPGTGRGQPQHF
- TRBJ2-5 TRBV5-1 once TGCGCCAGCATCCCGGGGGGCACATCACGATGGGAGACCCAGTACTTC CASIPGGTSRWETQYF
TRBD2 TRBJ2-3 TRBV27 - TGTGCCAGCAGTTTGGGGGGAGCGGGAGCATCGGGAGATACGCAGTATTTT CASSLGGAGASGDTQYF
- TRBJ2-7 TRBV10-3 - TGTGCCGGGGGGGCCGGGGACGAGCAGTACTTC CAGGAGDEQYF
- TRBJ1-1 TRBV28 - TGTGCCAGCAGTTTACGTCCGGGGAACACTGAAGCTTTCTTT CASSLRPGNTEAFF
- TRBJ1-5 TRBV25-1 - TGTGCCAGCAGGGAGACAGGACTCAATCAGCCCCAGCATTTT CASRETGLNQPQHF
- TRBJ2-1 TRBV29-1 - TGCAGCGTTACTACAGGCCACAATGAGCAGTTCTTC CSVTTGHNEQFF
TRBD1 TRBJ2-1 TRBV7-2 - TGTGCCAGCAGCCTTGACAGGGTCCCCTACAATGAGCAGTTCTTC CASSLDRVPYNEQFF
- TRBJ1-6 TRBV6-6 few TGTGCCAGCAGTTTCGGCAGGGAGGGACATTCACCCCTCCACTTT CASSFGREGHSPLHF
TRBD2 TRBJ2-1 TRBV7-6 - TGTGCCAGCAGCTCCCGACTAGCGGGAGTAAACAATGAGCAGTTCTTC CASSSRLAGVNNEQFF
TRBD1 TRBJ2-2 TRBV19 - TGTGCCAGTAAGTCCCCCCAGGGGGCCGACGGGGAGCTGTTTTTT CASKSPQGADGELFF
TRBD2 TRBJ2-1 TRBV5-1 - TGCGCCAGCACGGAGGCTAGCGGGAGAATACGGGAGCAGTTCTTC CASTEASGRIREQFF
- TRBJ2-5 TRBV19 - TGTGCCAGTGGGGAAAGGGGGGAGACCCAGTACTTC CASGERGETQYF
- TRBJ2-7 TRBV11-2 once TGTGCCAGCAGCGTTACTGGGGGGAAGAACGAGCAGTACTTC CASSVTGGKNEQYF
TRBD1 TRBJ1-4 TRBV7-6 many TGTGCCAGCAGCTATTCAGGGGGCAATAATGAAAAACTGTTTTTT CASSYSGGNNEKLFF
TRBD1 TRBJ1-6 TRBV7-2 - TGTGCCAGCAGACGCGGACAGGGTGATTCACCCCTCCACTTT CASRRGQGDSPLHF
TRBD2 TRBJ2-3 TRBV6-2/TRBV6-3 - TGTGCCAGCAGTTACGTAGCGGGAGGGCCCTTTGGCACAGATACGCAGTATTTT CASSYVAGGPFGTDTQYF
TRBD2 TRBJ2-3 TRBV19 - TGTGCCAGTACCACGGCGGGTAGCGGGACCACAGATACGCAGTATTTT CASTTAGSGTTDTQYF
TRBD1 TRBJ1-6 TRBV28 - TGTGCCAGCAGCGACAGGGGCGAAAGAAGCTCCTATAATTCACCCCTCCACTTT CASSDRGERSSYNSPLHF
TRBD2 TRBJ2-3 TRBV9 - TGTGCCAGCGGGTATGCAGGAAGCGGGATAGTAGATACGCAGTATTTT CASGYAGSGIVDTQYF
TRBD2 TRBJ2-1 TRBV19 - TGTGCCAGTAGTACTACCCCGGGGGGGCAGCAGTTCTTC CASSTTPGGQQFF
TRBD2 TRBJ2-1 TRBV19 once TGTGCCAGTAGTAGGACTAGCGGGAGCTTCGACAATGAGCAGTTCTTC CASSRTSGSFDNEQFF
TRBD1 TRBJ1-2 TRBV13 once TGTGCCAGCAGGGCGGGACAGATGAACTATGGCTACACCTTC CASRAGQMNYGYTF
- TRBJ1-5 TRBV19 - TGTGCCAGTAGTATGGAGGTGGCAGGGCTAGCGGAGCCCCAGCATTTT CASSMEVAGLAEPQHF
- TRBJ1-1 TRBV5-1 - TGCGCCAGCAGCTTGGACGTGAAACGGAGGGCCGGCACTGAAGCTTTCTTT CASSLDVKRRAGTEAFF
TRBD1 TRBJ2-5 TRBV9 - TGTGCCAGCAGCCCGCGACAGGGCGGAGAGACCCAGTACTTC CASSPRQGGETQYF
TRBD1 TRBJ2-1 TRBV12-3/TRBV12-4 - TGTGCCAGCACTACCCGGACAGGGAAGTTCTTC CASTTRTGKFF
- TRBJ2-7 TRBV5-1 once TGCGCCAGCACCGATGAGCGGCAGGCGCCAACCTACGAGCAGTACTTC CASTDERQAPTYEQYF
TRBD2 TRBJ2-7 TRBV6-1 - TGTGCCAGCAGTGAAAAGAGGGGACTAGCGGCCAACGAGCAGTACTTC CASSEKRGLAANEQYF
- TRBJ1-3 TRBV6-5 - TGTGCCAGCAGCTCGACAGGTTTGGGCGGAAACACCATATATTTT CASSSTGLGGNTIYF
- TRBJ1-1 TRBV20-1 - TGCAGTGCTAGTCTGGGCATGAACACTGAAGCTTTCTTT CSASLGMNTEAFF
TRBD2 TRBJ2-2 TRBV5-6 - TGTGCCAGCAGCTTGATCAGCGGGAGTCCCACCGGGGAGCTGTTTTTT CASSLISGSPTGELFF
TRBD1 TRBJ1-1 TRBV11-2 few TGTGCCAGCAGCACCGGGACAGGGGGCGTTTTTAGAAACACTGAAGCTTTCTTT CASSTGTGGVFRNTEAFF
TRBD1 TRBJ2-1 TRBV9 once TGTGCCAGCAGCGGAGGGACAGGGGCATACAATGAGCAGTTCTTC CASSGGTGAYNEQFF
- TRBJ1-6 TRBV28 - TGTGCCAGCAGCTTCGGGGGTAGCTCCTATAATTCACCCCTCCACTTT CASSFGGSSYNSPLHF
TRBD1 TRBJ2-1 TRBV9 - TGTGCCAGCAGCCCCGACAGGGGTGCCTACAATGAGCAGTTCTTC CASSPDRGAYNEQFF
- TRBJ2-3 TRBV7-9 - TGTGCCAGCAGCTTAGACACCACCCTAGCGTCAGATACGCAGTATTTT CASSLDTTLASDTQYF
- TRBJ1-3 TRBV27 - TGTGCCAGCAGTTTGCGGGGGATCGAGGGAAACACCATATATTTT CASSLRGIEGNTIYF
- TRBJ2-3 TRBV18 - TGTGCCAGCTCGCCTCCAGGCACAGATACGCAGTATTTT CASSPPGTDTQYF
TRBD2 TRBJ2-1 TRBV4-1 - TGCGCCAGCAGCCGACTAGCGGAAAACAATGAGCAGTTCTTC CASSRLAENNEQFF
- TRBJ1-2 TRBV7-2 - TGTGCCAGCAGCCCGCAGGGGAGCCCTGGCTATGGCTACACCTTC CASSPQGSPGYGYTF
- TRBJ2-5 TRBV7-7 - TGTGCTAGCAGCGTAGGTAGACAGTACCAAGAGACCCAGTACTTC CASSVGRQYQETQYF
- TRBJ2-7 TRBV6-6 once TGTGCCAGCACTTTAGGGGGTAAGGGCGAGCAGTACTTC CASTLGGKGEQYF
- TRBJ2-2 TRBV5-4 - TGTGCCAGCAGCTCGCGGAGCGGCTCCCCCGGGGAGCTGTTTTTT CASSSRSGSPGELFF